The clone carrying this TCR beta chain appeared a few times. J gave up 8 bases and V 5 bases, and 12 bases lay outside the gene matches. The CDR3 runs 15 residues. Germline assignment: CDR1 SSHAT and CDR2 FNYEAQ (reference sequence). These data belong to a study of T cell repertoires in cytomegalovirus infection. As for the study in general: Public signatures in TCR beta pointed to CMV infection and matching HLA type.

TCRdb used MiXCR to reprocess the reads, holding one entry per CDR3 protein. The sample contains 450,000 to 650,000 distinct CDR3 sequences, about 26% of which appear only once. The TCR was taken from a human donor in good health (CMV status not recorded). Some clones in this sample may be carry-over from other donors' samples. The source material was PBMCs. The chain employs TRBV7-7 and TRBJ2-1, with 7 bases identical to TRBD2. CDR3 loop: CASSEGILAWDEQFF. DNA of the CDR3: TGTGCCAGCAGCGAGGGCATACTAGCGTGGGATGAGCAGTTCTTC.